Shown below are 32 T cell receptor beta chains from a single sample sequenced in a study of shared clonotypes between healthy human individuals. Produced via immunoSEQ multiplex PCR; TCRdb's table is partial and in-frame only. The repertoire includes about 1.1 million clones, approximately 77% of them detected once, and more than 0.85% sits in the top ten. The sample taken for sequencing was memory CD4+ T cells from PBMCs. Regarding subset: CD45RA-negative fraction. The receptors here all came from a man aged 18 to 30 in good health. Some clones in this sample may be carry-over from other donors' samples.

The chain carries TRBV27 and TRBJ1-1; D is possibly TRBD1 (6 bases). Trimming took 6 bases from V and 11 from J, leaving 19 bases between them. The CDR3 runs to 13 residues. Germline CDR1 MNHEY, CDR2 SMNVEV (reference sequence). CDR3 DNA sequence: TGTGCCAGCAGCCAACGCGCTACAGGGTACGCTTTCTTT. This codes for CASSQRATGYAFF.

The chain carries TRBV5-1 and TRBJ1-1; 9 positions agree with TRBD1. The V and J ends lost 2 bases and 5 bases, in that order; junction bases with no gene match: 7. This CDR3 has 15 residues. Germline CDR1 and CDR2: SGHRS and YFSETQ. CDR3 sequence reads: CASSFQLGQGTEAFF. CDR3 sequence (DNA): TGCGCCAGCAGCTTCCAATTAGGACAGGGGACTGAAGCTTTCTTT.

The chain recombines TRBV6-4 with TRBJ1-1; TRBD1 aligns across 8 bases. With 7 bases clipped from V and 2 bases from J, the junction kept 9 bases outside the gene matches. This CDR3 comprises 15 residues. Germline assignment: CDR1 MRHNA and CDR2 SNTAGT. The CDR3 sequence: CASTGDRPSNTEAFF. In DNA, the CDR3 is TGTGCCAGCACCGGGGACAGGCCAAGCAACACTGAAGCTTTCTTT.

This clone came up a few times. The V and J genes are TRBV5-8 and TRBJ2-1; 13 bases fit TRBD2. After removal of 4 bases from V and 4 bases from J, the junction contained 14 bases not matched to a gene. This CDR3 is built from 19 residues. Germline CDR1 and CDR2: SGHTS and YDEGEE. As DNA, the CDR3 is TGTGCCAGCAGCCTTAGTCCCGGGACTAGCGGGAAAATGTACAATGAGCAGTTCTTC. Protein product: CASSLSPGTSGKMYNEQFF.

This chain joins TRBV7-3 and TRBJ2-2; 8 bases line up with TRBD1. The CDR3 covers 14 residues. The ends lost 5 bases at V and 3 bases at J; junction bases unmatched: 2. Germline CDR1 is SGHTA and CDR2 is FQGTGA. CDR3 residues: CASSLQGDTGELFF. CDR3 coding DNA: TGTGCCAGCAGCCTACAGGGGGACACCGGGGAGCTGTTTTTT. The variable domain in full, with the rest retrieved from reference TRBV7-3 and TRBJ2-2, is GAGVSQTPSNKVTEKGKYVELRCDPISGHTALYWYRQSLGQGPEFLIYFQGTGAADDSGLPNDRFFAVRPEGSVSTLKIQRTERGDSAVYLCASSLQGDTGELFFGEGSRLTVL.

This rearrangement joins TRBV7-9 to TRBJ1-2; no reliable D call. The CDR3 runs to 14 residues. The germline CDR1 and CDR2 sequences are SEHNR and FQNEAQ (reference sequence). V was pared by 0 bases and J by 8 bases, with 13 bases between. The CDR3 is CASSLAGGLEGYTF. The CDR3 nucleotides are TGTGCCAGCAGCTTAGCGGGCGGGCTGGAGGGCTACACCTTC.

The rearrangement links TRBV28 to TRBJ1-4; no reliable D call. Germline CDR1 reads MDHEN; CDR2 reads SYDVKM. With 3 bases removed from V and 7 bases from J, the gap between germline ends came to 18 bases. The CDR3 spans 16 residues. CDR3 sequence: CASSFGSGKKGEKLFF. In DNA, the CDR3 is TGTGCCAGCAGTTTTGGTTCGGGGAAGAAGGGTGAAAAACTGTTTTTT. The full variable domain, its missing parts supplied by reference TRBV28 and TRBJ1-4, is DVKVTQSSRYLVKRTGEKVFLECVQDMDHENMFWYRQDPGLGLRLIYFSYDVKMKEKGDIPEGYSVSREKKERFSLILESASTNQTSMYLCASSFGSGKKGEKLFFGSGTQLSVL.

The CDR3 here is CASSFRTGGAYGYGYTF. CDR3 DNA sequence: TGTGCCAGCAGCTTCCGGACAGGGGGCGCGTATGGCTATGGCTACACCTTC. V gene TRBV5-4 combines with J gene TRBJ1-2, with 11 positions matching TRBD1. Germline V gene lookup returns CDR1 SGHNT and CDR2 YYREEE (reference sequence). Trimming cost V 2 bases and J 4 bases; bases outside gene matches: 10. This CDR3 has 17 amino acids.

A single count supports this clone. This rearrangement joins TRBV11-2 to TRBJ2-5; the match to TRBD2 covers 9 bases. This CDR3 contains 18 residues. Trimming removed 1 base from V and 5 bases from J; junction bases left unmatched: 14. In germline, CDR1 is SGHAT, CDR2 FQNNGV. The CDR3 reads CASSLVEGSGSFYETQYF. In nucleotides, the CDR3 is TGTGCCAGCAGCTTAGTCGAGGGTAGCGGGAGTTTTTATGAGACCCAGTACTTC.

The rearrangement uses TRBV9 and TRBJ2-5; D might be TRBD2 (6 bases). The V end lost 1 base, the J end lost 3 bases, and 16 bases lay between the germline ends. The CDR3 covers 16 residues. CDR1 and CDR2 from the germline V gene are SGDLS and YYNGEE. As DNA, the CDR3 is TGTGCCAGCAGCGTAACCGCTGGGATAGCGGAAGAGACCCAGTACTTC. This gives the protein CASSVTAGIAEETQYF.

The rearrangement uses TRBV6-4 and TRBJ1-2; a weak D match, TRBD1 (6 bases). The V gene lost 8 bases and the J gene lost 7 bases, with 17 bases spanning the gap. The CDR3 totals 13 residues. CDR1 and CDR2 (germline): MRHNA, SNTAGT. This CDR3 is CASRDTQGFGYTF. The CDR3 DNA sequence: TGTGCCAGCCGGGACACCCAAGGTTTTGGCTACACCTTC.

The J gene is TRBJ2-3, the V gene TRBV12-2; whether TRBD2, the table's D call, matches the DNA was not checked. TRBV12-2 is an annotated pseudogene. The CDR3 consists of 20 residues. The CDR3 here is CASRKFELLAGEGGTDTQYF. The CDR3, as DNA: TGTGCAAGTCGCAAATTCGAGTTACTAGCGGGAGAAGGAGGCACAGATACGCAGTATTTT.

The CDR3 here is CASSGAGADTQYF. CDR3 nucleotide sequence: TGTGCCAGTAGTGGTGCAGGGGCAGATACGCAGTATTTT. The chain carries TRBV19 and TRBJ2-3; possible D gene TRBD1, 6 bases. This CDR3 has 13 residues. V was shortened by 5 bases and J by 4 bases, with 10 bases between the two germline ends. Germline-derived CDR1 and CDR2 are LNHDA and SQIVND (reference sequence). Together with reference TRBV19 and TRBJ2-3, the CDR3 gives the full variable domain: DGGITQSPKYLFRKEGQNVTLSCEQNLNHDAMYWYRQDPGQGLRLIYYSQIVNDFQKGDIAEGYSVSREKKESFPLTVTSAQKNPTAFYLCASSGAGADTQYFGPGTRLTVL.

This clone was seen at least ten times. This chain connects TRBV5-1 to TRBJ2-2, with D hard to call. The CDR3 runs to 15 residues. Looked up from germline, CDR1 is SGHRS and CDR2 is YFSETQ. V was cut by 2 bases and J by 5 bases, with 13 bases left in between. The CDR3 sequence: CASSLRLRETGELFF. The DNA for the CDR3 is TGCGCCAGCAGCTTACGGCTCCGAGAGACCGGGGAGCTGTTTTTT.

The rearrangement uses TRBV30 and TRBJ1-5, with 7 bases lining up with TRBD1. This CDR3 region has 14 residues. The junction had 3 bases not matched to a gene; V was cut back by 0 bases and J by 4 bases. CDR1 GTSNPN and CDR2 SVGIG come from the germline V gene (reference sequence). The CDR3 bases are TGTGCCTGGAGTGTACAGGGGCGAAATCAGCCCCAGCATTTT. This codes for CAWSVQGRNQPQHF.

As to this clone: Other nucleotide sequences in the sample specify the same CDR3. This sequence joins TRBV7-6 and TRBJ2-2; D is perhaps TRBD1 or TRBD2 (6 bases each). In germline, CDR1 is SGHVS, CDR2 FNYEAQ. Trimming cost V 3 bases and J 8 bases, with 22 bases left between them. The CDR3 is 17 residues long. The CDR3 protein is CASSFPRGGFIAGELFF. CDR3 nucleotide sequence: TGTGCCAGCAGCTTCCCCAGGGGAGGTTTCATCGCTGGGGAGCTGTTTTTT.

About this clone: Additional DNA sequences in this sample encode the identical CDR3. The chain couples TRBV30 to TRBJ2-1, with D unresolved. Looked up from germline, CDR1 is GTSNPN and CDR2 is SVGIG (reference sequence). Trimming stripped 0 bases from V and 4 bases from J, with 10 bases between. The CDR3 sequence is 14 residues long. The DNA of the CDR3 is TGTGCCTGGAGTGTACTTAGTCTGTACAATGAGCAGTTCTTC. This sequence encodes CAWSVLSLYNEQFF.

The chain is built from TRBV28 and TRBJ2-3, with D tentatively TRBD1 (6 bases). This CDR3 is 14 amino acids long. Germline V lookup: CDR1 MDHEN, CDR2 SYDVKM. Deletions cut 2 bases from V and 2 bases from J, with 8 bases between. The CDR3 is CASSLRGHTDTQYF. The CDR3 DNA sequence: TGTGCCAGCAGTTTAAGGGGACACACAGATACGCAGTATTTT. Using reference TRBV28 and TRBJ2-3 for the parts outside the CDR3, the full variable domain is DVKVTQSSRYLVKRTGEKVFLECVQDMDHENMFWYRQDPGLGLRLIYFSYDVKMKEKGDIPEGYSVSREKKERFSLILESASTNQTSMYLCASSLRGHTDTQYFGPGTRLTVL.

The chain employs TRBV5-4 and TRBJ1-3; 9 bases line up with TRBD1. Germline CDR1 and CDR2: SGHNT and YYREEE (reference sequence). The trim removed 4 bases at V and 4 bases at J, leaving 3 bases unmatched. This CDR3 contains 14 residues. The CDR3 here is CASSRTGEGNTIYF. The CDR3 DNA follows: TGTGCCAGCAGCCGGACAGGGGAAGGAAACACCATATATTTT.

The CDR3 DNA follows: TGTGCCAGCGGGAAAAGGGGGTCTACCTACGAGCAGTACTTC. This gives the protein CASGKRGSTYEQYF. The chain employs TRBV7-9 and TRBJ2-7, with TRBD1 as a possible D gene (6 bases). Germline CDR1 SEHNR, CDR2 FQNEAQ (reference sequence). The CDR3 totals 14 residues. With 8 bases removed from V and 2 bases from J, the gap between germline ends came to 16 bases.

The chain has TRBV7-2 and TRBJ2-1; the match to TRBD2 covers 9 bases. Germline trimming cut 3 bases from V and 5 bases from J; bases unmatched to any gene: 8. The germline gives CDR1 SGHTA, CDR2 FQGNSA. This CDR3 is 16 amino acids long. The CDR3 reads CASSFSSGIFNNEQFF. The CDR3 region has the DNA TGTGCCAGCAGCTTTTCTAGCGGGATATTCAACAATGAGCAGTTCTTC.

This clone was counted at least ten times. The sample contains more than one DNA sequence encoding this CDR3. This chain links TRBV4-3 with TRBJ1-2; D may be TRBD1 (5 bases). The germline CDR1 and CDR2 sequences are LGHNA and YSLEER. The CDR3 sequence is 12 residues long. V gave up 3 bases and J gave up 6 bases, with 8 bases separating them. CDR3 nucleotide sequence: TGCGCCAGCAGCCAGAGAGGGGATGGCTACACCTTC. Its protein product is CASSQRGDGYTF.

The count of this clone is one. The chain carries TRBV4-1 and TRBJ2-1; possibly TRBD2 for D (5 bases). Germline lookup yields CDR1 MGHRA and CDR2 YSYEKL. The CDR3 extends over 16 amino acids. The V end was cut by 4 bases, the J end by 6 bases, with 19 bases between. The CDR3 region has the DNA TGCGCCAGCAGCCGGGTGGGCCTCCCGGGGAGCAATGAGCAGTTCTTC. Amino acid sequence: CASSRVGLPGSNEQFF.

V and J are TRBV5-1 and TRBJ1-4; the D is unclear. The CDR3 runs 16 residues. V lost 4 bases, J lost 0 bases, and 13 bases lay in between. From germline, CDR1 is SGHRS and CDR2 YFSETQ. The chain's CDR3 is CASSLQAGATNEKLFF. Here the CDR3 DNA reads TGCGCCAGCAGCCTGCAAGCGGGTGCAACTAATGAAAAACTGTTTTTT.

The gene calls are TRBV28 and TRBJ2-2; 8 bases line up with TRBD2. Germline loops: CDR1 MDHEN, CDR2 SYDVKM. CDR3 size: 14 residues. J gave up 5 bases and V 5 bases, and 4 bases lay outside the gene matches. The CDR3: CASSRASGTGELFF. The CDR3 nucleotides are TGTGCCAGCAGTAGGGCTAGCGGGACCGGGGAGCTGTTTTTT.

This chain joins TRBV6-1 and TRBJ1-2; D is perhaps TRBD1 (5 bases). V dropped 1 base and J dropped 4 bases, with 13 bases sitting between them. The length of the CDR3 is 15 residues. Looked up from germline, CDR1 is MNHNS and CDR2 is SASEGT. The CDR3 nucleotides are TGTGCCAGCAGTGAAGAGGTTCAGGGAATCTATGGCTACACCTTC. This gives the protein CASSEEVQGIYGYTF.

The chain recombines TRBV9 with TRBJ2-2; D perhaps matches TRBD2 (5 bases). The CDR3 length is 17 residues. Germline V gene lookup returns CDR1 SGDLS and CDR2 YYNGEE. The ends were cut back, 0 bases at V and 7 bases at J, with 19 bases in the middle. This chain's CDR3 is CASSVVSLEWENGELFF. DNA of the CDR3: TGTGCCAGCAGCGTAGTGTCCCTTGAGTGGGAGAACGGGGAGCTGTTTTTT.

This clone was counted a few times. The DNA of the CDR3 is TGCGCCAGCAGCCGGGAGCCACAGGGTTTTGGCTACACCTTC. Amino acids: CASSREPQGFGYTF. The rearrangement uses TRBV4-1 and TRBJ1-2, with D possibly TRBD1 on 6 matching bases. The ends were cut back, 4 bases at V and 7 bases at J, with 16 bases in the middle. The CDR3 totals 14 residues. Germline CDR1 MGHRA, CDR2 YSYEKL.

The chain carries TRBV4-2 and TRBJ2-1; TRBD2 agrees at 9 bases. The CDR3 loop spans 17 amino acids. Germline assignment: CDR1 LGHNA and CDR2 YNFKEQ. V shed 4 bases, J shed 8 bases, and the junction held 15 bases outside the gene matches. The CDR3: CASSRNSGSGSRDEQFF. In nucleotides, the CDR3 is TGTGCCAGCAGCCGGAATAGCGGGAGTGGCTCTAGGGATGAGCAGTTCTTC.

The chain carries TRBV19 and TRBJ1-2; possibly TRBD1 for D (6 bases). In germline, CDR1 is LNHDA, CDR2 SQIVND (reference sequence). With 7 bases removed from V and 4 bases from J, the gap between germline ends came to 16 bases. The CDR3 consists of 14 residues. The CDR3 DNA reads as TGTGCCAGTAACCGACGCAGGGGTCCCTATGGCTACACCTTC. It translates to CASNRRRGPYGYTF.

The rearrangement joins TRBV11-2 to TRBJ2-1; 8 bases line up with TRBD2. The J segment lost 14 bases and the V segment lost 5 bases, leaving 11 bases of the junction unmatched. Germline lookup yields CDR1 SGHAT and CDR2 FQNNGV. This CDR3 has 13 amino acids. The CDR3 is CASSPQTSALKFF. The CDR3 nucleotides read TGTGCCAGCAGCCCGCAGACTAGCGCTCTAAAGTTCTTC.

This clone appeared many times. The chain is built from TRBV6-6 and TRBJ1-1, with 7 nucleotides matching TRBD1. CDR1 and CDR2 from the germline V gene are MNHNY and SVGAGI (reference sequence). Trimming at V came to 10 bases and at J to 5 bases, leaving 10 bases not matched to a gene. This CDR3 has 13 residues. The CDR3 is CATGGAVRTEAFF. In nucleotides, the CDR3 is TGTGCCACAGGGGGGGCGGTAAGAACTGAAGCTTTCTTT.